Below are 22 T cell receptor beta chains sequenced from a single sample in a study of cytomegalovirus exposure and HLA in healthy donors. A multiplex PCR was run with 60 Vbeta primers and 13 Jbeta primers. Only in-frame clones appear in the TCRdb table, and some are missing; sequencing was by immunoSEQ multiplex PCR. The repertoire consists of about 120,000 clones, with roughly 80% occurring once and the leading ten covering approximately 3.6%. Sequencing used PBMCs. These receptors came from a woman aged 40-49 years in good health and CMV-seropositive.

The chain employs TRBV4-2 and TRBJ2-1; 10 nucleotides match TRBD2. Germline loops: CDR1 LGHNA, CDR2 YNFKEQ. CDR3 length: 16 residues. V was pared by 0 bases and J by 9 bases, with 8 bases of the junction left unmatched. The CDR3 bases are TGTGCCAGCAGCCAAGAAGTAGTACTAGCGGGAACTGAGCAGTTCTTC. This gives the protein CASSQEVVLAGTEQFF.

For this clone: A read error may account for a junction end that differs from germline. The chain is built from TRBV2 and TRBJ2-5; 11 bases agree with TRBD2. CDR1 and CDR2 from the germline V gene are SNHLY and FYNNEI. This CDR3 region has 16 residues. The CDR3 spells CAGRGGATSGTETQYF. Here the CDR3 DNA reads TGTGCCGGCAGGGGGGGGGCGACTAGCGGGACGGAGACCCAGTACTTC.

The V call is TRBV11-3, the J call TRBJ2-7; 7 bases fit TRBD2. Germline values: CDR1 SGHNT, CDR2 YENEEA. The V and J ends lost 3 bases and 5 bases, in that order; junction bases with no gene match: 10. This CDR3 comprises 15 residues. The CDR3 loop is CASSLEERDLHEQYF. CDR3 coding DNA: TGTGCCAGCAGCTTGGAGGAGCGGGACCTTCACGAGCAGTACTTC.

The gene calls are TRBV19 and TRBJ1-1; D gene ambiguous. There are 13 residues in the CDR3. CDR1 and CDR2 from the germline V gene are LNHDA and SQIVND (reference sequence). Trimming stripped 4 bases from V and 1 base from J, with 7 bases between. This CDR3 reads CASSSRENTEAFF. Here the CDR3 DNA reads TGTGCCAGTAGTAGCCGGGAGAACACTGAAGCTTTCTTT. Supplemented by reference TRBV19 and TRBJ1-1, the full variable domain reads DGGITQSPKYLFRKEGQNVTLSCEQNLNHDAMYWYRQDPGQGLRLIYYSQIVNDFQKGDIAEGYSVSREKKESFPLTVTSAQKNPTAFYLCASSSRENTEAFFGQGTRLTVV.

This clone occurred a few times. This chain joins TRBV28 and TRBJ1-5; TRBD1 might be the D (6 bases). Germline CDR1 MDHEN, CDR2 SYDVKM. The CDR3 totals 15 residues. The V and J ends lost 8 bases and 3 bases respectively, with 17 bases between them. This CDR3 is CASSTGAGANQPQHF. In nucleotides, the CDR3 is TGTGCCAGCTCCACCGGTGCAGGGGCCAATCAGCCCCAGCATTTT.

The J gene is TRBJ2-1, the V gene TRBV9; 10 bases match TRBD2. The germline V gene encodes CDR1 SGDLS and CDR2 YYNGEE. This CDR3 has 16 amino acids. V lost 2 bases and J lost 3; bases outside the gene matches: 5. Here the CDR3 reads CASSVSSGRYYNEQFF. The DNA for the CDR3 is TGTGCCAGCAGCGTGTCTAGCGGGAGATACTACAATGAGCAGTTCTTC.

This clone appeared once. This sequence joins TRBV9 and TRBJ1-4; 8 nucleotides match TRBD1. The CDR3 runs to 15 residues. V was clipped by 2 bases and J by 3 bases; unmatched bases: 3. The germline gives CDR1 SGDLS, CDR2 YYNGEE. CDR3 nucleotides: TGTGCCAGCAGCGTCAGGGGGCGATCTAATGAAAAACTGTTTTTT. Translated: CASSVRGRSNEKLFF.

The chain uses TRBV7-9 and TRBJ1-5; D is possibly TRBD1 (5 bases). The V end lost 2 bases, the J end lost 4 bases, and 15 bases lay between the germline ends. From germline, CDR1 is SEHNR and CDR2 FQNEAQ (reference sequence). This CDR3 comprises 16 residues. The CDR3 sequence is CASSLLSVSGNQPQHF. The CDR3 DNA is TGTGCCAGCAGCTTATTGTCGGTGTCAGGGAATCAGCCCCAGCATTTT.

The CDR3, as DNA: TGTGCCAGCAGCCCGGGGGGCATGAACACTGAAGCTTTCTTT. Residues: CASSPGGMNTEAFF. This chain connects TRBV9 to TRBJ1-1; D is perhaps TRBD1 (6 bases). CDR1 is SGDLS, CDR2 YYNGEE, per germline. The CDR3 is 14 amino acids. Trimming took 4 bases from V and 0 from J, leaving 10 bases between them.

The chain joins TRBV6-6 to TRBJ1-2, with 8 bases that match TRBD1. Trimming took 7 bases from V and 3 from J; bases not matched to a gene: 7. Germline assignment: CDR1 MNHNY and CDR2 SVGAGI (reference sequence). The CDR3 has 14 residues. The CDR3 coding sequence is TGTGCCAGCACTTGGACAGGGAGTCACTATGGCTACACCTTC. It encodes CASTWTGSHYGYTF.

The chain is built from TRBV28 and TRBJ2-3; weak D call: TRBD2 (6 bases). The CDR3 loop spans 15 amino acids. The germline V and J ends were trimmed by 8 bases and 6 bases, with 21 bases remaining between them. Germline V gives CDR1 MDHEN, CDR2 SYDVKM. Written as DNA, the CDR3 is TGTGCCAGCTCAACCCCGGGACTCCCTTGCGATACGCAGTATTTT. Protein: CASSTPGLPCDTQYF. Based on the CDR3 plus reference TRBV28 and TRBJ2-3, the full variable domain is DVKVTQSSRYLVKRTGEKVFLECVQDMDHENMFWYRQDPGLGLRLIYFSYDVKMKEKGDIPEGYSVSREKKERFSLILESASTNQTSMYLCASSTPGLPCDTQYFGPGTRLTVL.

The V call is TRBV18, the J call TRBJ2-2, with a possible D match to TRBD1 (6 bases). Germline CDR1 reads KGHSH; CDR2 reads LQKENI. V was shortened by 3 bases and J by 8 bases, with 16 bases between the two germline ends. The CDR3 is made up of 15 amino acids. The DNA for the CDR3 is TGTGCCAGCTCACCGGGACAAAGCCCCTATGGGGAGCTGTTTTTT. It encodes CASSPGQSPYGELFF. The whole variable domain, remainder taken from reference TRBV18 and TRBJ2-2, is NAGVMQNPRHLVRRRGQEARLRCSPMKGHSHVYWYRQLPEEGLKFMVYLQKENIIDESGMPKERFSAEFPKEGPSILRIQQVVRGDSAAYFCASSPGQSPYGELFFGEGSRLTVL.

The J gene is TRBJ2-7, the V gene TRBV2; 8 nucleotides line up with TRBD1. Germline lookup yields CDR1 SNHLY and CDR2 FYNNEI. This CDR3 region has 15 residues. The V segment lost 6 bases and the J segment 2 bases; nucleotides outside the gene matches: 9. The CDR3, as DNA: TGTGCCAGCAGGAGAGAACCGGGACAGGCCTACGAGCAGTACTTC. Protein: CASRREPGQAYEQYF.

This clone appeared a single time. The gene calls are TRBV19 and TRBJ2-7; 9 bases are a match to TRBD2. The CDR3 contains 15 residues. Germline-derived CDR1 and CDR2 are LNHDA and SQIVND (reference sequence). J lost 0 bases, V lost 3 bases, and 3 bases had no gene match. CDR3 coding DNA: TGTGCCAGTAGTATGTTTAGCGGGAGCTCCTACGAGCAGTACTTC. Amino acids: CASSMFSGSSYEQYF.

This clone was found once. The rearrangement joins TRBV10-3 to TRBJ2-5, with D possibly TRBD2 on 5 matching bases. The CDR3 consists of 15 residues. CDR1 is ENHRY and CDR2 is SYGVKD in the germline V gene. V was shortened by 3 bases and J by 1 base, with 12 bases between the two germline ends. The CDR3 protein is CAISETSIGQETQYF. Here the CDR3 DNA reads TGTGCCATCAGTGAAACTAGTATCGGCCAAGAGACCCAGTACTTC.

This chain uses TRBV2 with TRBJ2-5; D is unclear. Germline V gene lookup returns CDR1 SNHLY and CDR2 FYNNEI. Trimming removed 5 bases at V and 5 bases at J, with 18 bases between. The CDR3 is 15 amino acids. CDR3 DNA: TGTGCCAGCAGTTCCCGCGGCCCGGCGGTGGAGACCCAGTACTTC. Amino acid sequence: CASSSRGPAVETQYF.

The rearrangement uses TRBV2 and TRBJ1-1; maybe TRBD1 (6 bases). Germline V gene sequence: CDR1 SNHLY, CDR2 FYNNEI. V was pared by 8 bases and J by 7 bases, with 17 bases between. The length of the CDR3 is 13 residues. CDR3 region: CASGRQVRYEAFF. In DNA form, the CDR3 reads TGTGCCAGCGGACGACAGGTCCGATATGAAGCTTTCTTT.

The V call is TRBV6-4, the J call TRBJ2-5; 12 nucleotides line up with TRBD2. Germline CDR1 MRHNA, CDR2 SNTAGT. CDR3 length: 18 amino acids. With V trimmed by 6 bases and J by 2 bases, 13 bases remained unmatched. CDR3 sequence reads: CASRRTGLAGRLQETQYF. In nucleotides, the CDR3 is TGTGCCAGCAGGCGTACCGGACTAGCGGGAAGGCTTCAAGAGACCCAGTACTTC.

CDR3 protein: CASSPLRGVAEAFF. CDR3 nucleotides: TGTGCCAGCAGCCCCCTCCGGGGGGTGGCTGAAGCTTTCTTT. The chain carries TRBV28 and TRBJ1-1, with D maybe TRBD1 (5 bases). CDR1 is MDHEN and CDR2 is SYDVKM in the germline V gene. The CDR3 has 14 residues. Trimming removed 6 bases from V and 6 bases from J, with 17 bases in between.

V and J are TRBV4-1 and TRBJ2-7; 14 bases match TRBD2. V shed 1 base and J 0 bases; nucleotides not matched to a gene: 5. CDR3 size: 18 residues. CDR1 is MGHRA, CDR2 YSYEKL, per germline. CDR3 amino acids: CASSQGGLAGGSSYEQYF. CDR3 in DNA: TGCGCCAGCAGCCAAGGAGGACTAGCGGGAGGAAGCTCCTACGAGCAGTACTTC.

The sample holds one count of this clone. V gene TRBV5-1 combines with J gene TRBJ2-3; a possible D gene is TRBD1 (6 bases). Germline V gene sequence: CDR1 SGHRS, CDR2 YFSETQ. The CDR3 totals 15 residues. V lost 3 bases and J lost 2, with 13 bases in between. In DNA, the CDR3 is TGCGCCAGCAGCTCCGGGACACAAATCACAGATACGCAGTATTTT. Translating gives CASSSGTQITDTQYF.

This clone was detected once. V is TRBV5-1 and J is TRBJ2-2; possible D gene TRBD2, 8 bases. This CDR3 has 15 amino acids. V was pared by 4 bases and J by 7 bases, with 17 bases between. Germline lookup yields CDR1 SGHRS and CDR2 YFSETQ. The CDR3 here is CASSPGGGPGGELFF. The CDR3 DNA sequence: TGCGCCAGCAGCCCGGGAGGGGGCCCTGGCGGGGAGCTGTTTTTT.